The entry that follows covers one TCR beta chain sequence. The antigen is undetermined. For TCRbeta, the library was prepared with unique molecular identifiers. TCRdb redid the calling of the PCR reads with MiXCR, one entry per CDR3 protein. The table has around 700,000 distinct CDR3 sequences, less than 15% seen once. This entry is derived from a study of T-cell reconstitution after alpha-beta-depleted transplantation in children. This CDR3 region has 15 residues. V was clipped by 4 bases and J by 6 bases; unmatched bases: 6. CDR1 and CDR2 (germline): LNHDA, SQIVND (reference sequence). Whole-study findings and limits: The authors attributed T-cell counts and diversity one year after transplant mostly to newly produced T cells.

This TCR came from a girl aged 2 to 9 with congenital amegakaryocytic thrombocytopenia, due to receive a stem cell transplant. The chain recombines TRBV19 with TRBJ1-5; 10 nucleotides match TRBD1. Source: PBMCs, taken before TCRalphabeta/CD19-depleted stem cell transplant. For the CDR3, the DNA is TGTGCCAGTAGTACAAGACAGGGGGCATCTCAGCCCCAGCATTTT. This sequence encodes CASSTRQGASQPQHF. The full variable domain, with the rest looked up from reference TRBV19 and TRBJ1-5, is DGGITQSPKYLFRKEGQNVTLSCEQNLNHDAMYWYRQDPGQGLRLIYYSQIVNDFQKGDIAEGYSVSREKKESFPLTVTSAQKNPTAFYLCASSTRQGASQPQHFGDGTRLSIL.